This TCR beta chain is drawn from a study of cytomegalovirus exposure and HLA in healthy donors. About the research overall: Tens of millions of unique TCRs, all from HLA-typed donors, were included in an early release of the data.

As for this clone: Its antigen is not known.

The study, taken as a whole, reports: Presence/absence analyses rested on an assumption that sequencing depth was roughly uniform across donors. A later analysis associated 16,951 TCR beta sequences with HLA alleles at a 0.05 false discovery rate. The authors later linked a missense DCLRE1C variant to TCR beta V- and J-gene trimming.

The PCR ran on 60 Vbeta and 13 Jbeta primers. Clones were read by immunoSEQ multiplex PCR, and TCRdb kept only the in-frame ones, dropping some. This repertoire includes about 140,000 clones. Sequenced sample: PBMCs. The sequence was obtained from a man aged 35-49 years in good health and CMV-seronegative.

The CDR3 region is CASSPDWGRVNTGELFF. CDR3 DNA: TGTGCCAGCAGCCCGGATTGGGGGCGGGTGAACACCGGGGAGCTGTTTTTT. The J gene is TRBJ2-2, the V gene TRBV27, with D maybe TRBD1 (6 bases). This CDR3 spans 17 amino acids. The germline gives CDR1 MNHEY, CDR2 SMNVEV (reference sequence). V was cut by 6 bases and J by 1 base, with 18 bases left in between.